This entry features one T cell receptor beta chain sequence. Its antigen is unidentified. The data belong to a study of monozygotic twins with inflammatory bowel disease. Findings of the study overall: Healthy co-twins exceeded IBD patients in TCRbeta diversity as measured by inverse Simpson. Neither one strong signal nor one clonotype associated with IBD was supported.

cDNA for each sample came from eight separate reactions. Template switching added UMIs carrying a 6-nucleotide sample barcode. TCRdb reanalyzed the 5' RACE reads, giving one entry per CDR3 protein sequence and no DNA. This sample lists 80,000 or so distinct CDR3 sequences; its ten largest clones have about 8%. CDR1 is SGHDN, CDR2 FVKESK, per germline. The CDR3 has 16 residues. The chain employs TRBV14 and TRBJ1-2. What was sequenced was blood. The sequence derives from a human donor with ulcerative colitis or Crohn's disease, or a healthy co-twin of an affected twin (not recorded which). CDR3 sequence: CASSQDASTTNYGYTF.